Listed below are T cell receptor beta chains from one sample, sequenced in a study of neurological immune-mediated disorders. TCRdb reprocessed the 5' RACE reads with MiXCR, giving one entry per CDR3 protein. The sample contains 45,000 to 70,000 distinct CDR3 sequences, 4.2% of which appear only once. Material for sequencing was PBMCs. Source of these receptors: a man between 50 and 59 years old with multiple sclerosis. The CDR3 runs from the conserved cysteine through the conserved F or W. The D gene is left open where the match is weak. Not every row has a clone size; where given, it reads once, few, many or a size class.

-,TRBV7-8,TRBJ2-1,many,TGTGCCAGCAGCTTAGACGGGAACTCCTACAATGAGCAGTTCTTC,CASSLDGNSYNEQFF
-,TRBV19,TRBJ1-1,-,TGTGCCAGTAGCCAAAAGGGGTCCACTGAAGCTTTCTTT,CASSQKGSTEAFF
-,TRBV5-1,TRBJ1-1,many,TGCGCCAGCAGCTTTGGGGGTGGGACTGAAGCTTTCTTT,CASSFGGGTEAFF
TRBD2,TRBV20-1,TRBJ2-7,-,TGCAGTGCCGGGACTAGCGGGAGAAACGAGCAGTACTTC,CSAGTSGRNEQYF
TRBD1,TRBV5-1,TRBJ1-6,many,TGCGCCAGCAGCTTTGGGACAGTGAATTCACCCCTCCACTTT,CASSFGTVNSPLHF
-,TRBV20-1,TRBJ2-7,many,TGCAGTGCCGTAATAAGAAACTACGAGCAGTACTTC,CSAVIRNYEQYF
-,TRBV24-1,TRBJ1-1,many,TGTGCTACCGGGGCAGGGGCGAACACTGAAGCTTTCTTT,CATGAGANTEAFF
TRBD1,TRBV27,TRBJ2-3,-,TGTGCCAGCAGTTGGGGGGACAGGGTGGATACGCAGTATTTT,CASSWGDRVDTQYF
-,TRBV6-5,TRBJ2-1,few,TGTGCCAGCAGCCTTAACTCTGTCAATGAGCAGTTCTTC,CASSLNSVNEQFF
-,TRBV20-1,TRBJ2-3,many,TGCAGTGCCGTTCCCGGGGCCACAGATACGCAGTATTTT,CSAVPGATDTQYF
-,TRBV28,TRBJ2-3,many,TGTGCCAGCCGAGAACCCCCCCAGCTAGGCACAGATACGCAGTATTTT,CASREPPQLGTDTQYF
-,TRBV14,TRBJ1-2,-,TGTGCCAGCAGCCAAGTCCGAGACACTGGCTACACCTTC,CASSQVRDTGYTF
TRBD1,TRBV5-1,TRBJ2-7,few,TGCGCCAGCAGCCGGACAGGTTCTTCGACTAACGAGCAGTACTTC,CASSRTGSSTNEQYF
TRBD2,TRBV14,TRBJ2-1,many,TGTGCCAGCAGCCCGGTCCTAGCGGGAGCTGGCAATGAGCAGTTCTTC,CASSPVLAGAGNEQFF
TRBD1,TRBV3-1,TRBJ2-5,many,TGTGCCAGCAGCCCCTGGACAGGACAAGAGACCCAGTACTTC,CASSPWTGQETQYF
TRBD1,TRBV18,TRBJ2-7,many,TGTGCCAGCTCAAGAGGGACAGGGGGCGAATACGAGCAGTACTTC,CASSRGTGGEYEQYF
TRBD1,TRBV12-3/TRBV12-4,TRBJ1-4,many,TGTGCCAGCAGTTTTTGGGACAGGTCTGAAAAACTGTTTTTT,CASSFWDRSEKLFF
-,TRBV2,TRBJ2-7,many,TGTGCCAGCAGTGTTGACCAAGCCTACGAGCAGTACTTC,CASSVDQAYEQYF
-,TRBV6-5,TRBJ1-5,many,TGTGCCAGCAGTTACTCGAACGGGGAACAGCCCCAGCATTTT,CASSYSNGEQPQHF
-,TRBV20-1,TRBJ2-5,many,TGCAGTGCTCCCCCGTCATTAGTCAGCGAGACCCAGTACTTC,CSAPPSLVSETQYF
TRBD1,TRBV5-1,TRBJ2-2,many,TGCGCCAGCAGCCCCCGGACAGGGGAAGCGGGGGAGCTGTTTTTT,CASSPRTGEAGELFF
-,TRBV2,TRBJ1-4,many,TGTGCCAGCAGTGACAGCACAACTAATGAAAAACTGTTTTTT,CASSDSTTNEKLFF
-,TRBV15,TRBJ2-3,few,TGTGCCACCAGCAGCGAGGGGTGGGGTACAGATACGCAGTATTTT,CATSSEGWGTDTQYF
-,TRBV5-6,TRBJ2-3,few,TGTGCCAGCTCCTTTGGGCCACGGGTTTGGGATACGCAGTATTTT,CASSFGPRVWDTQYF
-,TRBV20-1,TRBJ2-1,many,TGCAGTGCTAGACCCCCTGGGGGCGCTTCCTACAATGAGCAGTTCTTC,CSARPPGGASYNEQFF
-,TRBV29-1,TRBJ2-7,many,TGCAGCGGGGGGGGCTCTTACGAGCAGTACTTC,CSGGGSYEQYF
-,TRBV7-9,TRBJ2-1,many,TGTGCCAGCAGCCCCCAGGGGAACGAGCAGTTCTTC,CASSPQGNEQFF